Below, one TCR beta chain is given with its context. The antigen is unknown. Donors comprised healthy HIV-negative adults lacking recent acute infections or vaccinations. The split of CD4+ cells yielded CD45RA+ naive and CD45RA-negative memory subsets. Sequencing was performed with immunoSEQ multiplex PCR; in TCRdb, only in-frame clones are kept and a portion is missing. The repertoire holds about 2.4 million clones, with approximately 93% as singletons. The CDR3 loop spans 12 amino acids. Trimming removed 6 bases at V and 6 bases at J, with 11 bases between. Germline loops: CDR1 SGHAT, CDR2 FQNNGV. The data were taken from a study of shared clonotypes between healthy human individuals. Whole-study findings and limits: Larger estimated richness was generally seen in naive subsets than in memory subsets. It was the non-shared clonotypes that had lower generation probabilities than clonotypes shared by all four donors.

The receptor's source is a man aged 18-30 years in good health. Some clones in this sample may be carry-over from other donors' samples. This sequence joins TRBV11-2 and TRBJ1-1; D not resolved. Specimen: naive CD4+ T cells from PBMCs. Subset meaning: CD45RA+ positively selected. The CDR3 DNA is TGTGCCAGCAGTACGAAGAGGGCTGAAGCTTTCTTT. It is translated as CASSTKRAEAFF. Using reference TRBV11-2 and TRBJ1-1 for the parts outside the CDR3, the full variable domain is EAGVAQSPRYKIIEKRQSVAFWCNPISGHATLYWYQQILGQGPKLLIQFQNNGVVDDSQLPKDRFSAERLKGVDSTLKIQPAKLEDSAVYLCASSTKRAEAFFGQGTRLTVV.